The 24 T cell receptor beta chains listed next were all sequenced from one sample in a study of identifying expanded T cells in peripheral blood. Profiling relied on immunoSEQ multiplex PCR, and the TCRdb table lists in-frame clones only, not all of them. There are under 150,000 clones in the sample; roughly 84% occur only once, and less than 4% lies in the top ten. The material sequenced was blood. The receptors derive from a person aged 18 to 75 in good health.

The DNA for the CDR3 is TGTGCCAGCAGCTCCCGGGAGGGAACAGGCACCACAACTAATGAAAAACTGTTTTTT. Translated, it gives CASSSREGTGTTTNEKLFF. V usage is TRBV21-1 and J usage is TRBJ1-4. TRBV21-1 is a known pseudogene. The CDR3 covers 19 residues.

V and J are TRBV5-1 and TRBJ2-2; 14 positions match TRBD2. The J segment lost 1 base and the V segment lost 4 bases, leaving 3 bases of the junction unmatched. Germline-derived CDR1 and CDR2 are SGHRS and YFSETQ. The CDR3 is 17 amino acids. In nucleotides, the CDR3 is TGCGCCAGCAGCACGGGGACTAGCGGGAGGAACACCGGGGAGCTGTTTTTT. Translating it yields CASSTGTSGRNTGELFF.

The chain recombines TRBV5-6 with TRBJ1-1, with 7 positions matching TRBD1. CDR3 length: 16 amino acids. V lost 3 bases, J lost 6 bases, and 14 bases stayed unmatched. Germline-derived CDR1 and CDR2 are SGHDT and YYEEEE. The CDR3 DNA reads TGTGCCAGCAGCTACCTACCGGGACAGCCGGGCTCTGAAGCTTTCTTT. Encoded protein: CASSYLPGQPGSEAFF.

The chain has TRBV9 and TRBJ2-3; 12 positions agree with TRBD2. The junction had 8 bases not matched to a gene; V was cut back by 4 bases and J by 2 bases. This CDR3 has 17 amino acids. CDR1 is SGDLS and CDR2 is YYNGEE in the germline V gene. The CDR3 DNA sequence: TGTGCCAGCAGCCCTACTAGCGGGGGGCTCGACACAGATACGCAGTATTTT. Translating it yields CASSPTSGGLDTDTQYF.

This chain connects TRBV5-6 to TRBJ1-6; TRBD1 is a possible D gene (6 bases). V was clipped by 3 bases and J by 2 bases, with 15 bases between them. Germline loops: CDR1 SGHDT, CDR2 YYEEEE. The CDR3 contains 17 residues. CDR3 loop: CASSSTQGSTYNSPLHF. The CDR3 DNA reads as TGTGCCAGCAGCTCTACTCAGGGGAGCACCTATAATTCACCCCTCCACTTT.

The chain links TRBV11-2 to TRBJ1-2, with 7 bases that match TRBD1. With V trimmed by 5 bases and J by 2 bases, 8 bases remained unmatched. The germline CDR1 and CDR2 sequences are SGHAT and FQNNGV. The CDR3 consists of 15 residues. CDR3 residues: CASSQGQGGNYGYTF. DNA for the CDR3: TGTGCCAGCAGCCAGGGGCAGGGGGGCAACTATGGCTACACCTTC.

This clone was picked up one time. J is TRBJ1-2 and V is TRBV5-1; 10 bases are a match to TRBD1. Looked up from germline, CDR1 is SGHRS and CDR2 is YFSETQ. CDR3 size: 14 residues. J gave up 6 bases and V 7 bases, and 9 bases lay outside the gene matches. CDR3 protein: CASGARQGADGYTF. CDR3 in DNA: TGCGCCAGCGGGGCCAGACAGGGGGCGGATGGCTACACCTTC. The full variable domain, its missing parts supplied by reference TRBV5-1 and TRBJ1-2, is KAGVTQTPRYLIKTRGQQVTLSCSPISGHRSVSWYQQTPGQGLQFLFEYFSETQRNKGNFPGRFSGRQFSNSRSEMNVSTLELGDSALYLCASGARQGADGYTFGSGTRLTVV.

The CDR3 DNA reads TGTGCCAGCAGTCAACCCGCGAGGGATGGCTACACCTTC. It yields the protein CASSQPARDGYTF. This chain links TRBV6-6 with TRBJ1-2, with D unclear. Trimming took 5 bases from V and 6 from J, leaving 13 bases between them. The germline CDR1 and CDR2 sequences are MNHNY and SVGAGI (reference sequence). The CDR3 length is 13 residues.

The chain joins TRBV6-6 to TRBJ2-7; 8 bases agree with TRBD1. Germline V gene sequence: CDR1 MNHNY, CDR2 SVGAGI (reference sequence). The J segment lost 5 bases and the V segment lost 5 bases, leaving 8 bases of the junction unmatched. The CDR3 spans 14 residues. As DNA, the CDR3 is TGTGCCAGCAGTCTGGGACAGGCCATCGACGAGCAGTACTTC. Translated, it gives CASSLGQAIDEQYF.

Concerning this clone: Other DNA sequences in the same sample also yield this CDR3. The V gene is TRBV5-1, the J gene TRBJ2-2; no clear D. Germline CDR1 and CDR2: SGHRS and YFSETQ. The V end was cut by 4 bases, the J end by 4 bases, with 8 bases between. The CDR3 has 13 residues. This CDR3 is CASSLLGTGELFF. The CDR3 DNA reads as TGCGCCAGCAGCCTGCTTGGCACCGGGGAGCTGTTTTTT.

This clone was observed many times. J is TRBJ1-2 and V is TRBV5-1; the D gene is possibly TRBD1 (5 bases). In germline, CDR1 is SGHRS, CDR2 YFSETQ. The CDR3 is 15 residues long. The ends were cut back, 0 bases at V and 5 bases at J, with 14 bases in the middle. The CDR3 DNA reads TGCGCCAGCAGCTTGGGACAGTCTGGACCTTATGGCTACACCTTC. Translated, it gives CASSLGQSGPYGYTF.

To note about this clone: One end of the junction varies from germline; a read error may be responsible. J is TRBJ2-1 and V is TRBV6-1; a possible D gene is TRBD2 (7 bases). The CDR3 extends over 14 amino acids. Germline lookup yields CDR1 MNHNS and CDR2 SASEGT. CDR3 in amino acids: CASREGGATREQFF. In DNA, the CDR3 is TGTGCCAGCAGGGAAGGGGGGGCGACCCGTGAGCAGTTCTTC.

CDR3 in DNA: TGTGCCAGCAGTCCCGGGGTAGCCACAGATACGCAGTATTTT. Protein product: CASSPGVATDTQYF. This chain uses TRBV6-5 with TRBJ2-3, with D perhaps matching TRBD2 (5 bases). V gave up 5 bases and J gave up 2 bases, with 11 bases separating them. Germline V CDR1 and CDR2: MNHEY, SVGAGI. This CDR3 region has 14 residues.

V usage is TRBV6-6 and J usage is TRBJ1-6, with D tentatively TRBD1 (5 bases). CDR1 and CDR2 (germline): MNHNY, SVGAGI (reference sequence). V lost 5 bases, J lost 10 bases, and 18 bases lay in between. The CDR3 totals 15 residues. The CDR3 region is CASSLIIGVGSPLHF. The DNA of the CDR3 is TGTGCCAGCAGTCTCATAATAGGGGTAGGGTCACCCCTCCACTTT.

V and J are TRBV27 and TRBJ2-2, with 8 bases identical to TRBD2. The CDR3 runs to 17 residues. The ends lost 3 bases at V and 6 bases at J; junction bases unmatched: 12. The germline CDR1 and CDR2 sequences are MNHEY and SMNVEV (reference sequence). The CDR3 DNA reads TGTGCCAGCAGTTTCCAATGGGGGACTAGGTTGCCCGGGGAGCTGTTTTTT. Protein product: CASSFQWGTRLPGELFF.

CDR3 loop: CASSISGGAPDTQYF. CDR3 DNA: TGTGCCAGTAGTATAAGCGGGGGGGCCCCAGATACGCAGTATTTT. The rearrangement links TRBV19 to TRBJ2-3, with TRBD2 matching 10 bases. CDR3 length: 15 residues. Germline-derived CDR1 and CDR2 are LNHDA and SQIVND (reference sequence). Germline trimming cut 2 bases from V and 4 bases from J; bases unmatched to any gene: 3.

The chain recombines TRBV30 with TRBJ1-6; 8 bases agree with TRBD1. With V trimmed by 4 bases and J by 7 bases, 9 bases remained unmatched. The CDR3 sequence is 15 residues long. CDR1 GTSNPN and CDR2 SVGIG come from the germline V gene (reference sequence). DNA of the CDR3: TGTGCCTGGACCCCTAAGACAGGGGTGAATTCACCCCTCCACTTT. This translates into CAWTPKTGVNSPLHF. Using reference TRBV30 and TRBJ1-6 for the parts outside the CDR3, the full variable domain is SQTIHQWPATLVQPVGSPLSLECTVEGTSNPNLYWYRQAAGRGLQLLFYSVGIGQISSEVPQNLSASRPQDRQFILSSKKLLLSDSGFYLCAWTPKTGVNSPLHFGNGTRLTVT.

This rearrangement joins TRBV2 to TRBJ1-1; possibly TRBD1 for D (5 bases). V was clipped by 6 bases and J by 4 bases, with 15 bases between them. This CDR3 is built from 14 residues. Germline lookup yields CDR1 SNHLY and CDR2 FYNNEI. CDR3 sequence reads: CASSGWGISTEAFF. CDR3 in DNA: TGTGCCAGCAGCGGTTGGGGGATCTCCACTGAAGCTTTCTTT.

On this clone itself: A read error may account for a junction end that differs from germline. The rearrangement uses TRBV5-6 and TRBJ1-1, with D unclear. Germline CDR1 SGHDT, CDR2 YYEEEE. This CDR3 region has 15 residues. The CDR3 DNA reads TGTGCCAGCAGCTTGTCTTTTGGTTCTCCGGGAAGAACGCTTTTT. As protein: CASSLSFGSPGRTLF. Filled out from reference TRBV5-6 and TRBJ1-1, the complete variable domain reads DAGVTQSPTHLIKTRGQQVTLRCSPKSGHDTVSWYQQALGQGPQFIFQYYEEEERQRGNFPDRFSGHQFPNYSSELNVNALLLGDSALYLCASSLSFGSPGRTLFGQGTRLTVV.

V and J are TRBV7-9 and TRBJ1-1; TRBD1 agrees at 12 bases. The CDR3 is made up of 16 amino acids. Germline CDR1 is SEHNR and CDR2 is FQNEAQ (reference sequence). V was clipped by 5 bases and J by 5 bases; unmatched bases: 9. CDR3 sequence reads: CASSPRGTGGGTEAFF. CDR3 DNA: TGTGCCAGCAGCCCTAGAGGGACAGGGGGCGGTACTGAAGCTTTCTTT.

The chain recombines TRBV27 with TRBJ1-1; D gene ambiguous. Looked up from germline, CDR1 is MNHEY and CDR2 is SMNVEV (reference sequence). The CDR3 loop spans 16 amino acids. Trimming pared 0 bases from V and 0 bases from J, leaving 11 bases between. In nucleotides, the CDR3 is TGTGCCAGCAGTTTATCCTTTGGAATAATGAACACTGAAGCTTTCTTT. This gives the protein CASSLSFGIMNTEAFF.

The J gene is TRBJ1-1, the V gene TRBV27; D is perhaps TRBD1 (6 bases). V was clipped by 6 bases and J by 4 bases, with 21 bases between them. Germline CDR1 MNHEY, CDR2 SMNVEV (reference sequence). The CDR3 contains 16 residues. The CDR3 region has the DNA TGTGCCAGCAGGCTACAATCCGGGACATTCAGCACTGAAGCTTTCTTT. Protein product: CASRLQSGTFSTEAFF.

The rearrangement links TRBV27 to TRBJ1-1; 8 bases line up with TRBD1. Germline CDR1 reads MNHEY; CDR2 reads SMNVEV (reference sequence). Trimming cost V 3 bases and J 3 bases; bases outside gene matches: 18. The CDR3 sequence is 19 residues long. CDR3 sequence reads: CASSLTRQGRRDQHTEAFF. CDR3 DNA: TGTGCCAGCAGTTTGACCCGACAGGGGCGGAGGGACCAACACACTGAAGCTTTCTTT.

The chain combines TRBV15 with TRBJ1-2, with D possibly TRBD1 on 6 matching bases. The CDR3 sequence is 15 residues long. The ends were cut back, 2 bases at V and 5 bases at J, with 15 bases in the middle. Germline CDR1 reads LNHNV; CDR2 reads YYDKDF (reference sequence). The CDR3 sequence: CATSRRLQGSYGYTF. DNA for the CDR3: TGTGCCACCAGCAGACGACTACAGGGATCATATGGCTACACCTTC.